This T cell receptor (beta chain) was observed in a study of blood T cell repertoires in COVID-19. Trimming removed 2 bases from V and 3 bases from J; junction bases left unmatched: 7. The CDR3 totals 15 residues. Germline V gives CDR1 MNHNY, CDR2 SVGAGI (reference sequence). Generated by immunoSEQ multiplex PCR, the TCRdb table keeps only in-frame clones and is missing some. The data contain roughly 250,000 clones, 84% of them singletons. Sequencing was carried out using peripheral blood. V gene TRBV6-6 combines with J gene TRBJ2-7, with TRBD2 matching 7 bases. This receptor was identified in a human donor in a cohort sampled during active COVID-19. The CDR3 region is CASSYRTGGSYEQYF. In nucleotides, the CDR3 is TGTGCCAGCAGTTACCGGACCGGGGGGAGCTACGAGCAGTACTTC.